Shown below are 5 T cell receptor beta chains from a single sample sequenced in a study of blood T cell repertoires in COVID-19. The table came from immunoSEQ multiplex PCR; TCRdb's copy has only in-frame clones and leaves some out. The repertoire holds approximately 60,000 clones, with approximately 79% as singletons. The specimen was peripheral blood. Every receptor here comes from a woman older than 75 with active or convalescent COVID-19.

The genes are TRBV29-1 and TRBJ1-1; TRBD1 is a possible D gene (5 bases). Germline-derived CDR1 and CDR2 are SQVTM and ANQGSEA. The CDR3 sequence is 12 residues long. Trimming removed 0 bases at V and 8 bases at J, with 10 bases between. The CDR3 DNA reads TGCAGCGTTGAAGACCAAAAGGGGGAAGCTTTCTTT. Its translation is CSVEDQKGEAFF.

This clone was observed a handful of times. The V call is TRBV6-5, the J call TRBJ2-7, with 9 bases fitting TRBD1. V lost 1 base and J lost 3; bases outside the gene matches: 1. The V gene's germline CDR1 is MNHEY and CDR2 SVGAGI. This CDR3 contains 14 residues. The CDR3 spells CASSYLGQGYEQYF. The DNA of the CDR3 is TGTGCCAGCAGTTACTTGGGACAGGGCTACGAGCAGTACTTC.

The J gene is TRBJ2-3, the V gene TRBV6-5; TRBD1 matches 10 bases. The CDR3 runs 14 residues. With 6 bases clipped from V and 5 bases from J, the junction kept 5 bases outside the gene matches. Germline V gene data show CDR1 as MNHEY and CDR2 as SVGAGI. CDR3 DNA sequence: TGTGCCAGCAGACGGGACAGGGGAGGAGATACGCAGTATTTT. This translates into CASRRDRGGDTQYF.

The chain links TRBV7-9 to TRBJ1-2, with 7 bases lining up with TRBD1. Per the germline V gene, CDR1 is SEHNR and CDR2 is FQNEAQ (reference sequence). The trim removed 5 bases at V and 2 bases at J, leaving 2 bases unmatched. This CDR3 is built from 13 residues. The CDR3 nucleotides read TGTGCCAGCAGCCCGGGACAGAACTATGGCTACACCTTC. This translates into CASSPGQNYGYTF.

The chain employs TRBV6-6 and TRBJ1-5; TRBD1 matches 8 bases. There are 15 residues in the CDR3. V trimming: 0 bases; J trimming: 2 bases; junction bases outside the gene matches: 0. Per the germline V gene, CDR1 is MNHNY and CDR2 is SVGAGI (reference sequence). CDR3 bases: TGTGCCAGCAGTTACTCGGACAGGGGCAATCAGCCCCAGCATTTT. This sequence encodes CASSYSDRGNQPQHF.